What follows is one T cell receptor beta chain and its context. The data were obtained in a study of shared clonotypes between healthy human individuals. The length of the CDR3 is 15 residues. Germline values: CDR1 SGHRS, CDR2 YFSETQ. The V segment lost 2 bases and the J segment 9 bases; nucleotides outside the gene matches: 8. Each sample came from a Caucasian adult donor living in Nashville, Tennessee. With ten immunoSEQ deep assay plates, unsorted PBMC DNA underwent sequencing. Profiling relied on immunoSEQ multiplex PCR, and the TCRdb table lists in-frame clones only, not all of them. The sample lists some 470,000 clones, 60% to 85% occurring once.

The chain recombines TRBV5-1 with TRBJ2-1; the match to TRBD1 covers 10 bases. Sequencing was done on a sample of PBMCs. The origin of this receptor is a woman aged 40 to 55 in good health. Some clones in this sample may be carry-over from other donors' samples. The CDR3 region is CASSLIGQGEGEQFF. As DNA, the CDR3 is TGCGCCAGCAGCTTAATAGGACAGGGGGAGGGTGAGCAGTTCTTC.